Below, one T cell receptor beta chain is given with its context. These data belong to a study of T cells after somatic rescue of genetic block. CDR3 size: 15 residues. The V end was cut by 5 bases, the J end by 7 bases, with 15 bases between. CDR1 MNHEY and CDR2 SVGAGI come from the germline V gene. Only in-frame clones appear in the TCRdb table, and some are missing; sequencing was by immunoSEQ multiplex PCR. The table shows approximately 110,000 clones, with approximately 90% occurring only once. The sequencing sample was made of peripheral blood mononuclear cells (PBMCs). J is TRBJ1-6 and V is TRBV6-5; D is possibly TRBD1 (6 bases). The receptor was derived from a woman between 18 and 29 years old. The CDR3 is CASSGAQGLNSPLHF. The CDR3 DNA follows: TGTGCCAGCAGTGGGGCACAGGGCCTGAATTCACCCCTCCACTTT.